These T cell receptor beta chains were read from a single sample in a study of Graves' ophthalmopathy and Graves' hyperthyroidism. TCRdb analysed the multiplex PCR reads with MiXCR anew, one entry per CDR3 protein. The sample shows 45,000 to 60,000 distinct CDR3 sequences, 45% to 55% of them seen only once. The sample consisted of peripheral blood. Receptor source: an adult woman with Graves' ophthalmopathy. CDR3s include the opening cysteine and the closing phenylalanine or tryptophan. A D gene is named only where the DNA matches it firmly. Part of the rows lack a size; the others show once, few, many or a class for expanded clones.

NA,15,TRBJ1-6,TRBV5-8,many,CASSSGTAYNSPLHF,TGTGCCAGCAGCAGCGGGACTGCCTATAATTCACCCCTCCACTTT
NA,15,TRBJ1-6,TRBV7-9,NA,CASHLKEQGNSPLHF,TGTGCCTCGCACCTTAAGGAACAGGGAAATTCACCCCTCCACTTT
NA,14,TRBJ2-5,TRBV20-1,NA,CSARDGRLQETRYF,TGCAGTGCTAGAGATGGGAGGCTCCAAGAGACCCGGTACTTC
NA,14,TRBJ2-7,TRBV7-2,NA,CASSFDYSNYEQYF,TGTGCCAGCAGCTTCGATTACTCAAACTACGAGCAGTACTTC
NA,12,TRBJ2-5,TRBV15,NA,CATSSLGETQYF,TGTGCCACCAGCAGTCTAGGGGAGACCCAGTACTTC
NA,13,TRBJ1-2,TRBV28,many,CASSPARAYGYTF,TGTGCCAGCAGCCCTGCCCGAGCCTATGGCTACACCTTC
NA,15,TRBJ1-6,TRBV12-5,many,CASGLELSYNSPLHF,TGTGCTAGTGGTTTGGAACTGAGTTATAATTCACCCCTCCACTTT
NA,14,TRBJ1-5,TRBV6-6,many,CASTKDRSNQPQHF,TGTGCCAGCACTAAGGACAGAAGCAATCAGCCCCAGCATTTT
NA,13,TRBJ2-1,TRBV27,many,CASSLSEYNEQFF,TGTGCCAGCAGTTTATCAGAATACAATGAGCAGTTCTTC
TRBD2,14,TRBJ2-7,TRBV5-6,NA,CASSTAGVSYEQYF,TGTGCCAGCAGCACAGCGGGGGTGTCCTACGAGCAGTACTTC
TRBD1,15,TRBJ1-1,TRBV6-4,NA,CASRQETGTNTEAFF,TGTGCCAGCAGACAAGAGACAGGGACGAACACTGAAGCGTTCTTT
TRBD1,15,TRBJ1-6,TRBV7-2,NA,CASSLGQGGNSPLHF,TGTGCCAGCAGCTTAGGACAGGGGGGTAATTCACCCCTCCACTTT
TRBD1,12,TRBJ2-1,TRBV6-2/TRBV6-3,once,CASSPGQGPNFF,TGTGCCAGCAGCCCGGGACAGGGGCCCAACTTCTTC
NA,16,TRBJ2-3,TRBV9,many,CASSVALGWGTDTQYF,TGTGCCAGCAGCGTAGCTCTGGGATGGGGCACAGATACGCAGTATTTT
TRBD2,15,TRBJ2-3,TRBV6-4,many,CASSDSAGSTDTQYF,TGTGCCAGCAGTGACTCAGCGGGAAGCACAGATACGCAGTATTTT
NA,13,TRBJ2-1,TRBV11-2,many,CASSLVNSNSPFF,TGTGCCAGCAGCTTAGTAAACTCGAATTCTCCGTTCTTC
NA,15,TRBJ2-1,TRBV29-1,NA,CSVRPLQGSINEQFF,TGCAGCGTCCGACCCTTACAGGGAAGCATCAATGAGCAGTTCTTC
NA,14,TRBJ1-5,TRBV10-2,once,CASSGMRGNQPQHF,TGCGCCAGCAGTGGTATGCGGGGTAATCAGCCCCAGCATTTT
TRBD1,15,TRBJ1-5,TRBV28,many,CASSPGTGIGQPQHF,TGTGCCAGCAGCCCCGGGACAGGGATTGGTCAGCCCCAGCATTTT
NA,14,TRBJ1-5,TRBV7-2,NA,CASSLSQINQPQHF,TGTGCCAGCAGCCTTTCTCAAATCAATCAGCCCCAGCATTTT
NA,15,TRBJ2-3,TRBV24-1,medium-sized,CATSDLAQNTDTQYF,TGTGCCACCAGTGATTTGGCGCAGAACACAGATACGCAGTATTTT
NA,16,TRBJ1-2,TRBV28,NA,CASSSDQATNNYGYTF,TGTGCCAGCAGCTCGGACCAGGCAACCAATAACTATGGCTACACCTTC
NA,15,TRBJ2-7,TRBV6-5,many,CASRPRADRGYEQYF,TGTGCCAGCAGACCCAGGGCCGACCGGGGGTACGAGCAGTACTTC
NA,11,TRBJ1-1,TRBV20-1,NA,CSLILLQGAFF,TGCAGTCTAATATTACTCCAGGGAGCTTTCTTT
NA,12,TRBJ1-2,TRBV6-5,many,CASRQGDYGYTF,TGTGCCAGCAGACAGGGCGACTATGGCTACACCTTC
NA,11,TRBJ2-7,TRBV5-1,NA,CASSDLYEQYF,TGCGCCAGCAGCGATCTCTACGAGCAGTACTTC
NA,13,TRBJ2-5,TRBV30,few,CAWANTGRETQYF,TGTGCCTGGGCAAATACAGGGAGGGAGACCCAGTACTTC
NA,13,TRBJ1-1,TRBV11-2,NA,CASSPLRGRVAFF,TGTGCCAGCAGCCCCTTGCGGGGGCGCGTAGCTTTCTTT
NA,13,TRBJ1-2,TRBV6-2/TRBV6-3,many,CASSYPGNYGYTF,TGTGCCAGCAGTTACCCAGGGAATTATGGCTACACCTTC
NA,13,TRBJ2-1,TRBV3-1,many,CASSAGDRGEQFF,TGTGCCAGCTCGGCCGGGGACCGGGGAGAGCAGTTCTTC
TRBD1,14,TRBJ1-5,TRBV19,NA,CASMDRGRGQPQHF,TGTGCCAGTATGGACAGGGGACGAGGTCAGCCCCAGCATTTT
NA,14,TRBJ2-6,TRBV4-1,many,CASKEDSGANVLTF,TGCGCCAGCAAGGAGGACTCTGGGGCCAACGTCCTGACTTTC
NA,14,TRBJ2-1,TRBV7-2,NA,CASSAPGAPSVGFF,TGTGCCAGCAGCGCGCCAGGGGCACCCAGTGTTGGGTTCTTC
NA,15,TRBJ2-2,TRBV6-5,many,CASSYSWGAGGELFF,TGTGCCAGCAGTTACTCTTGGGGGGCCGGCGGGGAGCTGTTTTTT
NA,13,TRBJ2-7,TRBV5-6,NA,CASSIGNQPQQYF,TGTGCCAGCAGCATCGGCAATCAGCCCCAGCAGTACTTC
TRBD1,15,TRBJ2-3,TRBV10-1,many,CASSRRQGFSDTQYF,TGCGCCAGCAGTCGCAGACAGGGGTTCAGCGATACGCAGTATTTT
TRBD1,13,TRBJ2-7,TRBV10-3,medium-sized,CASGTGVYGEQYF,TGTGCCAGTGGGACAGGGGTATATGGCGAGCAGTACTTC
NA,14,TRBJ1-6,TRBV6-2/TRBV6-3,many,CASRTGTRSSPLHF,TGTGCCAGCAGGACCGGGACACGGAGTTCACCCCTCCACTTT
TRBD1,14,TRBJ2-7,TRBV18,NA,CASSPGQGNYEQYF,TGTGCCAGCTCACCCGGACAGGGGAATTACGAGCAGTACTTC
TRBD2,19,TRBJ2-7,TRBV7-6,NA,CASSWGEGLAGTSSYEQYF,TGTGCCAGCAGCTGGGGGGAGGGACTAGCGGGGACGAGCTCCTACGAGCAGTACTTC
TRBD1,13,TRBJ2-4,TRBV29-1,many,CSVGTGPQDIQYF,TGCAGCGTGGGGACAGGGCCCCAGGACATTCAGTACTTC
NA,13,TRBJ1-3,TRBV7-9,NA,CASSVDQLNTIYF,TGTGCCAGCAGCGTAGACCAATTAAACACCATATATTTT
NA,13,TRBJ2-2,TRBV28,many,CASSLLGGGELFF,TGTGCCAGCAGTTTATTGGGGGGCGGGGAGCTGTTTTTT
TRBD1,16,TRBJ2-7,TRBV4-2,NA,CASSQGRGQGADEQYF,TGTGCCAGCAGCCAAGGAAGGGGACAGGGGGCAGACGAGCAGTACTTC
NA,14,TRBJ2-7,TRBV7-2,many,CASNEQGGPYEQYF,TGTGCCAGCAACGAGCAGGGCGGACCCTACGAGCAGTACTTC
NA,16,TRBJ2-3,TRBV11-1,once,CASSLGDWISTDTQYF,TGTGCCAGCAGCTTAGGAGACTGGATCAGCACAGATACGCAGTATTTT
NA,17,TRBJ2-1,TRBV6-1,many,CASSEPTPPHSYNEQFF,TGTGCCAGCAGTGAACCTACACCGCCGCACTCCTACAATGAGCAGTTCTTC
NA,14,TRBJ1-6,TRBV2,few,CASTTDSRDSPLHF,TGTGCCAGCACTACGGACAGTAGGGATTCACCCCTCCACTTT
TRBD2,15,TRBJ2-7,TRBV11-2,many,CASSFFGRSTYEQYF,TGTGCCAGCAGCTTTTTCGGGAGGTCAACCTACGAGCAGTACTTC
NA,17,TRBJ2-5,TRBV6-2/TRBV6-3,many,CASSYSTRTGVKETQYF,TGTGCCAGCAGTTACTCGACGCGTACCGGGGTGAAAGAGACCCAGTACTTC
NA,14,TRBJ2-7,TRBV4-1,many,CASSQENGNYEQYF,TGCGCCAGCAGCCAAGAAAACGGAAACTACGAGCAGTACTTC
TRBD1,14,TRBJ1-3,TRBV11-2,NA,CASSTGVGGNTIYF,TGTGCCAGCAGCACAGGGGTGGGCGGAAACACCATATATTTT
NA,15,TRBJ2-3,TRBV24-1,NA,CATSDLSTGTDTQYF,TGTGCCACCAGTGATTTGTCTACCGGAACAGATACGCAGTATTTT
NA,12,TRBJ1-2,TRBV4-1,many,CAGDSTGGGYTF,TGCGCAGGGGATTCCACCGGGGGCGGCTACACCTTC
TRBD2,16,TRBJ2-3,TRBV7-3,few,CASSYTSGGSTDTQYF,TGTGCCAGCAGCTACACTAGCGGGGGAAGCACAGATACGCAGTATTTT